The TCR beta chain under discussion was sequenced for a study of T cell responses to AZD1222 COVID-19 vaccine (dated by TCRdb to the early 2020s). With respect to the entire study: AZD1222 recipients given second doses at about 4 weeks or at about 12 weeks were pooled, since spike-specific TCR depth and breadth were not found to differ between the two schedules. TCR sequencing was performed for about 250 trial participants, of whom 207 were given two doses of AZD1222 and around 26 were given two doses of MenACWY control vaccine. Enrollment into the trials was organized by age into subgroups of 18-55, 56-69 and 70-plus years, and those subgroups contained 148, 28 and 57 TCR-sequenced participants, respectively. The investigation overall reported the following: The whole spike protein was spanned by vaccine-associated CD4 TCRs, and dominant responses were seen in regions 160-218 and 743-854. No day 14 peak-response samples were available, so repertoires were characterized only after the peak T cell response. Participants were mostly white British, with more females than males. The authors suggested clonal diversity may have been underestimated. Only five or six AZD1222 recipients were SARS-CoV-2 seropositive at baseline, limiting conclusions about previously exposed vaccinees. Spike-specific TCR breadth and depth rose significantly after two AZD1222 doses compared with day 0 and with MenACWY recipients. Nearly half of unique spike-specific TCRs reportedly recognized epitopes outside regions mutated in the B.1.351 and B.1.1.7 variants. In the small 56-69-year group, the increase in depth fell short of significance, most likely because of low power.

The time point label corresponds to: baseline before first vaccination. The vaccinee samples were drawn from two UK trials, COV001 and COV002, one of which was a single-blind randomized controlled phase 2/3 trial testing AZD1222 (ChAdOx1 nCoV-19) in healthy adults. For TCRbeta chain sequencing, PBMC samples were collected from trial participants at day 0 and at day 28 after the second dose. The CDR3 regions of human TCRbeta chains were analyzed by immunosequencing. As for how the authors treated the data: TCRs in the repertoires were compared against a reference library of SARS-CoV-2-specific TCRs that had been generated with the MIRA antigen-specificity platform. Breadth meant the fraction of unique TCRs that were SARS-CoV-2-associated, whereas depth meant the fraction of total T cells that were SARS-CoV-2-associated. Using the MIRA data, every spike-specific TCR was mapped to the spike region that the TCR reacted to and assigned to either a CD4 or a CD8 class. Log10-transformed breadth and depth values were compared by one-way ANOVA with Sidak's multiple comparisons tests. TCRdb holds this immuneACCESS table with in-frame rearrangements only. Some clones are missing; in checked studies, unresolved V genes explain under half, and the rest has no known cause. V and J calls and clone size are copied from that table; D and trimming were computed from the DNA. In this sample the table shows about 150,000 clones, roughly 90% of which occur a single time. 1.5% to 2% of the sample goes to the ten largest clones.

The germline V gene (reference sequence) gives CDR1 as SGHNT and CDR2 as YYREEE. Cut back by 1 base and 2 bases, the V and J ends lie 9 bases apart. The CDR3, cysteine through phenylalanine, is 14 amino acids long. The CDR3 DNA has 42 bases and is translated from base 1. Details on this clone: There is no known antigen for this receptor. The record has no base qualities; no much larger clone is one base away.

The input for sequencing was peripheral blood, taken on day 0 of AZD1222 vaccination. The TCR sequence derives from an adult in good health. In this chain, TRBV5-4 is recombined with TRBJ2-5; a confident D gene designation cannot be given. This receptor has the CDR3 CASSLLGQQETQYF. Read as DNA, the sequence is TGTGCCAGCAGCTTGTTAGGGCAACAAGAGACCCAGTACTTC.